A selection of T cell receptor beta chains follows, all from one sample in a study of technical replicates of blood from a handful of donors. The data were produced by immunoSEQ multiplex PCR, yet TCRdb's version contains in-frame clones alone and is incomplete. The sample records about 79,000 clones, 85% to 95% being singletons. Sequencing was performed on T cells isolated from PBMCs. These receptors came from a human donor in good health. Both conserved end residues are part of each CDR3. The D gene is left open where the match is weak. The size of a clone is reported for some rows only, either as once, few or many, or as a class for expanded clones.

J: TRBJ2-7
size: NA
V: TRBV18
D: TRBD1
DNA: TGTGCCAGCTCACCAGGGGACAGGGGAGCTTCCTACGAGCAGTACTTC
CDR3: CASSPGDRGASYEQYF

J: TRBJ1-5
size: once
V: TRBV28
D: TRBD1
DNA: TGTGCCAGCAGTTCAGGGGGACAGGGAGTTCAGCCCCAGCATTTT
CDR3: CASSSGGQGVQPQHF

J: TRBJ1-5
size: NA
V: TRBV7-8
D: TRBD1
DNA: TGTGCCAGCAGCTACGTACAGGGGTTGGGCAATCAGCCCCAGCATTTT
CDR3: CASSYVQGLGNQPQHF

J: TRBJ2-3
size: NA
V: TRBV2
D: NA
DNA: TGTGCCAGCAGGACTAGCACAGATACGCAGTATTTT
CDR3: CASRTSTDTQYF

J: TRBJ2-3
size: NA
V: TRBV7-3
D: NA
DNA: TGTGCCAGCACCCCCCCCCGGGGGACAGATACGCAGTATTTT
CDR3: CASTPPRGTDTQYF

J: TRBJ1-3
size: NA
V: TRBV5-8
D: NA
DNA: TGTGCCAGCAGCTTCGGGAGGACTGGAAACACCATATATTTT
CDR3: CASSFGRTGNTIYF

J: TRBJ2-5
size: NA
V: TRBV4-1
D: NA
DNA: TGCGCCAGCAGCCCCGACGGGGGATGGGGAGAGACCCAGTACTTC
CDR3: CASSPDGGWGETQYF

J: TRBJ2-7
size: NA
V: TRBV7-7
D: TRBD2
DNA: TGTGCCAGCAGCTTAGTAGCGGCAAAGCGGGAGTACGACCCTGAGCAGTACTTC
CDR3: CASSLVAAKREYDPEQYF

J: TRBJ2-5
size: NA
V: TRBV4-1
D: TRBD2
DNA: TGCGCCAGCAGCCAAGGACTAGCGGGGGCTCAAGAGACCCAGTACTTC
CDR3: CASSQGLAGAQETQYF

J: TRBJ2-5
size: NA
V: TRBV19
D: NA
DNA: TGTGCCAGTAGACAACAGGGACAAGAGACCCAGTACTTC
CDR3: CASRQQGQETQYF

J: TRBJ2-7
size: once
V: TRBV2
D: NA
DNA: TGTGCCAGCAGTCGGAGCTCCTACGAGCAGTACTTC
CDR3: CASSRSSYEQYF

J: TRBJ2-7
size: NA
V: TRBV5-1
D: NA
DNA: TGCGCCAGCAGCTTGGGAGAATTCCACGAGCAGTACTTC
CDR3: CASSLGEFHEQYF

J: TRBJ2-1
size: NA
V: TRBV2
D: TRBD2
DNA: TGTGCCAGCAACGGAATAGCGGGGGGTCCGTTCTCCTACAATGAGCAGTTCTTC
CDR3: CASNGIAGGPFSYNEQFF

J: TRBJ2-7
size: NA
V: TRBV5-6
D: TRBD1
DNA: TGTGCCAGCAGCCTGGGACGGACAGGGGGCGCGGGTATGTTCTTC
CDR3: CASSLGRTGGAGMFF

J: TRBJ1-2
size: NA
V: TRBV28
D: TRBD1
DNA: TGTGCCAGCACTCGGGGACAGGGGGACTATGGCTACACCTTC
CDR3: CASTRGQGDYGYTF

J: TRBJ2-1
size: NA
V: TRBV2
D: NA
DNA: TGTGCCAGCAGTGAAATAATAGATGTCTCCTCAACGAACGAGCAGTTCTTC
CDR3: CASSEIIDVSSTNEQFF

J: TRBJ1-3
size: NA
V: TRBV6-1
D: TRBD1
DNA: TGTGCCAGCAGTGAAGCGAGGACAGGGAAAAGAAACACCATATATTTT
CDR3: CASSEARTGKRNTIYF

J: TRBJ2-7
size: NA
V: TRBV6-5
D: TRBD2
DNA: TGTGCCAGCAGTTACTCGGCGGGAGACTCCTACGAGCAGTACTTC
CDR3: CASSYSAGDSYEQYF

J: TRBJ2-2
size: NA
V: TRBV6-5
D: NA
DNA: TGTGCCAGCAGTTACTCGACCAGGGCGCGCACCGGGGAGCTGTTTTTT
CDR3: CASSYSTRARTGELFF

J: TRBJ2-5
size: NA
V: TRBV6-6
D: TRBD1
DNA: TGTGCCAGCAGTGGACAGGGAAAAGAGACCCAGTACTTC
CDR3: CASSGQGKETQYF

J: TRBJ1-1
size: once
V: TRBV7-9
D: NA
DNA: TGTGCCAGCAGCCCCAGGGGAATGAACACTGAAGCTTTCTTT
CDR3: CASSPRGMNTEAFF

J: TRBJ1-4
size: NA
V: TRBV7-9
D: NA
DNA: TGTGCCAGCAGCTACCAAGGGGCTGGTAATGAAAAACTGTTTTTT
CDR3: CASSYQGAGNEKLFF

J: TRBJ2-2
size: NA
V: TRBV9
D: TRBD1
DNA: TGTGCCAGCAGCGTACGCCGGAGGACAGGGCATCCCGGGGAGCTGTTTTTT
CDR3: CASSVRRRTGHPGELFF

J: TRBJ1-3
size: NA
V: TRBV9
D: NA
DNA: TGTGCCAGCAGCGTAGGACAGGAGAGCTCTGGAAACACCATATATTTT
CDR3: CASSVGQESSGNTIYF

J: TRBJ2-5
size: NA
V: TRBV5-4
D: TRBD2
DNA: TGTGCCAGCAGCTTGTCCTCCTATCTAGCGGGGGGGCAAGAGACCCAGTACTTC
CDR3: CASSLSSYLAGGQETQYF

J: TRBJ2-5
size: NA
V: TRBV7-3
D: TRBD1
DNA: TGTGCCAGCAGCCTTGCCGGGACAGGGGGACAAGAGACCCAGTACTTC
CDR3: CASSLAGTGGQETQYF

J: TRBJ2-7
size: NA
V: TRBV5-6
D: NA
DNA: TGTGCCAGCAGCTTGCCAGGACACGGAGTCAGGAGTGAGCAGTACTTC
CDR3: CASSLPGHGVRSEQYF

J: TRBJ2-3
size: NA
V: TRBV4-1
D: NA
DNA: TGCGCCAGCAGCCAACCTGGCACAGATACGCAGTATTTT
CDR3: CASSQPGTDTQYF

J: TRBJ1-6
size: NA
V: TRBV2
D: NA
DNA: TGTGCCAGCAGCGATACAGGCTTCAATTCACCCCTCCACTTT
CDR3: CASSDTGFNSPLHF

J: TRBJ2-2
size: NA
V: TRBV2
D: NA
DNA: TGTGCCAGCAGTGGTGGCGGGATGAACACCGGGGAGCTGTTTTTT
CDR3: CASSGGGMNTGELFF

J: TRBJ1-4
size: once
V: TRBV28
D: NA
DNA: TGTGCCAGCAGTGGGCATTACAGGGAACCTAATGAAAAACTGTTTTTT
CDR3: CASSGHYREPNEKLFF

J: TRBJ2-3
size: NA
V: TRBV11-2
D: TRBD2
DNA: TGTGCCAGCAGCTCACAAGGACTAGCGGGGGGAGGAGATACGCAGTATTTT
CDR3: CASSSQGLAGGGDTQYF

J: TRBJ2-5
size: NA
V: TRBV19
D: NA
DNA: TGTGCCAGTAGTATAGATTCTCAGGAGACCCAGTACTTC
CDR3: CASSIDSQETQYF

J: TRBJ2-1
size: NA
V: TRBV6-4
D: NA
DNA: TGTGCCAGCAGTGACATCGGGCAGGGCCACAATGAGCAGTTCTTC
CDR3: CASSDIGQGHNEQFF

J: TRBJ2-2
size: NA
V: TRBV6-5
D: TRBD2
DNA: TGTGCCAGCCAGCGGGAGTGGAACACCGGGGAGCTGTTTTTT
CDR3: CASQREWNTGELFF

J: TRBJ1-3
size: NA
V: TRBV28
D: NA
DNA: TGTGCCAGCAGTGCCCCGGGCTCTGGAAACACCATATATTTT
CDR3: CASSAPGSGNTIYF

J: TRBJ1-2
size: NA
V: TRBV2
D: TRBD1
DNA: TGTGCCAGCAGTGAGAGGGACAGGAGCGTCCCGGGTGGCTACACCTTC
CDR3: CASSERDRSVPGGYTF

J: TRBJ2-1
size: NA
V: TRBV7-8
D: TRBD2
DNA: TGTGCCAGCAGCTTAGTGAGGGGTAGCGGGAGGAGAAATGAGCAGTTCTTC
CDR3: CASSLVRGSGRRNEQFF

J: TRBJ1-2
size: NA
V: TRBV7-9
D: TRBD1
DNA: TGTGCCAGCAGCCCTACAGGGGATGGCTACACCTTC
CDR3: CASSPTGDGYTF

J: TRBJ1-5
size: NA
V: TRBV19
D: TRBD1
DNA: TGTGCCAGTAGTGCCCGGGACAGGAATCAGCCCCAGCATTTT
CDR3: CASSARDRNQPQHF

J: TRBJ1-2
size: NA
V: TRBV27
D: NA
DNA: TGTGCCAGCAGTTCCTTGGACAGATCTAACTATGGCTACACCTTC
CDR3: CASSSLDRSNYGYTF

J: TRBJ2-3
size: NA
V: TRBV6-5
D: TRBD2
DNA: TGTGCCAGCAGTTCCGGGACTAGCGGGAGGGATACGCAGTATTTT
CDR3: CASSSGTSGRDTQYF

J: TRBJ2-5
size: NA
V: TRBV6-1
D: NA
DNA: TGTGCCAGCAGTCTCCGGGACTTCGGGTACGAGACCCAGTACTTC
CDR3: CASSLRDFGYETQYF

J: TRBJ2-1
size: NA
V: TRBV28
D: TRBD2
DNA: TGTGCCAGCAGTTTGGCGGGAGTTTCCGCTGAGCAGTTCTTC
CDR3: CASSLAGVSAEQFF

J: TRBJ2-2
size: NA
V: TRBV5-1
D: TRBD2
DNA: TGCGCCAGCAGCTTGGGACTAGCGAGGGAGCTGTTTTTT
CDR3: CASSLGLARELFF

J: TRBJ1-4
size: NA
V: TRBV2
D: TRBD1
DNA: TGTGCCAGCCGGGACAGAAAATCAACTAATGAAAAACTGTTTTTT
CDR3: CASRDRKSTNEKLFF

J: TRBJ1-1
size: once
V: TRBV27
D: TRBD1
DNA: TGTGCCAGCAGTTTAGGGACAGGGTCTCCTGAAGCTTTCTTT
CDR3: CASSLGTGSPEAFF

J: TRBJ2-7
size: NA
V: TRBV28
D: TRBD2
DNA: TGTGCCAGCAGATACCCTCCCGGGACTAGCGGGAGGGCCTCCTACGAGCAGTACTTC
CDR3: CASRYPPGTSGRASYEQYF

J: TRBJ2-5
size: NA
V: TRBV13
D: NA
DNA: TGTGCCAGCAGCCGGACTGGAACTCAAGAGACCCAGTACTTC
CDR3: CASSRTGTQETQYF